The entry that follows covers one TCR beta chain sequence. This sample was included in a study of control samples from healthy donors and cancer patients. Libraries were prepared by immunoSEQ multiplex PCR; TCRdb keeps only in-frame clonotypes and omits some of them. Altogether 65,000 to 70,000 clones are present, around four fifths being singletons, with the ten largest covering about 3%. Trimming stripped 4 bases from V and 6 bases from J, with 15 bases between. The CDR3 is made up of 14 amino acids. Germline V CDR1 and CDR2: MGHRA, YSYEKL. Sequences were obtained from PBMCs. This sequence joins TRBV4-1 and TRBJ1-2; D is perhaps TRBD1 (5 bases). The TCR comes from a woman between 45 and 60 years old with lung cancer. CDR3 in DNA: TGCGCCAGCAGCCCGTTCGGGACTAGAGATGGCTACACCTTC. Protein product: CASSPFGTRDGYTF.